This T cell receptor (beta chain) is from a study of T cell responses to AZD1222 COVID-19 vaccine. Study in general: Investigators merged groups given second doses at roughly 4 or roughly 12 weeks.

The CDR3 extends over 18 amino acids. J lost 3 bases, V lost 1 base, and 9 bases had no gene match. The germline CDR1 and CDR2 sequences are WSHSY and SAAADI. Study-level points and caveats: Rises in breadth and depth of Spike-specific TCRs came after two AZD1222 doses.

This clone appeared once. Antigen: not known. Sequencing was performed with immunoSEQ multiplex PCR; in TCRdb, only in-frame clones are kept and a portion is missing. The profile shows approximately 130,000 clones, roughly 93% of them singletons. The source of this sequence is an adult in good health. The sample was peripheral blood, taken on day 0 of AZD1222 vaccination. The chain is built from TRBV10-2 and TRBJ2-5, with TRBD2 matching 12 bases. This CDR3 is CASSEFGLAGKLEETQYF. CDR3 sequence (DNA): TGCGCCAGCAGTGAGTTTGGACTAGCGGGAAAGTTGGAAGAGACCCAGTACTTC.